This T cell receptor (beta chain) was observed in a study of blood T cell repertoires in COVID-19. Here immunoSEQ multiplex PCR was the method, and the copy in TCRdb shows in-frame clones only, minus some. The repertoire has under 200,000 clones, less than 90% of them found once; the top ten carry 9.5% to 12%. From germline, CDR1 is SGDLS and CDR2 YYNGEE. Trimming took 0 bases from V and 4 from J; bases not matched to a gene: 0. CDR3 size: 15 residues. Material for sequencing was peripheral blood. The V call is TRBV9, the J call TRBJ2-7; 14 positions agree with TRBD2. The clonotype was recovered from a woman aged 55 to 70 with COVID-19, enrolled during active disease. CDR3 protein: CASSVGTSGRYEQYF. In nucleotides, the CDR3 is TGTGCCAGCAGCGTAGGGACTAGCGGGAGGTACGAGCAGTACTTC.